These T cell receptor beta chains were read from a single sample in a study of PD-L1 blockade in urothelial cancer. Sequenced by immunoSEQ multiplex PCR; TCRdb stores in-frame clones only, minus some. This sample has 30,000 to 50,000 clones; roughly nine tenths occur once, and the top ten carry 11%. This material consisted of PBMCs, taken around atezolizumab (anti-PD-L1) treatment. Receptors were obtained from a woman aged 55-70 years with urothelial cancer. Both conserved end residues are part of each CDR3. Fields, in order: J gene, clone size, D gene, V gene, CDR3 DNA, CDR3 protein. The D gene is left open where the match is weak. Part of the rows lack a size; the others show once, few, many or a class for expanded clones.

TRBJ2-1,-,TRBD2,TRBV2,TGTGCCAGCAGGAGGACTAGCGGACTCCGCTACAATGAGCAGTTCTTC,CASRRTSGLRYNEQFF
TRBJ2-7,-,-,TRBV4-2,TGTGCCAGCAGCCAAGGGCCCGGAGGCGATCATATCCACTACGAGCAGTACTTC,CASSQGPGGDHIHYEQYF
TRBJ2-7,-,TRBD1,TRBV25-1,TGTGCCAGCAGTGGCTACCCCGGGACAGGGGGATCCTACGAGCAGTACTTC,CASSGYPGTGGSYEQYF
TRBJ2-3,few,TRBD2,TRBV29-1,TGCAGCGTTGAGCGCGGGAGTGTAACAGATACGCAGTATTTT,CSVERGSVTDTQYF
TRBJ2-2,once,-,TRBV6-1,TGTGCCAGCCCCTCCGGGGAGCTGTTTTTT,CASPSGELFF
TRBJ2-3,-,TRBD2,TRBV6-5,TGTGCCAGCAGTCGTAGCGGGAGGGGAACAGATACGCAGTATTTT,CASSRSGRGTDTQYF
TRBJ2-3,few,TRBD2,TRBV4-1,TGCGCCAGCAGCCCCTCGGGATGGTCAGGAGCTAGCGGGACCCTCACAGATACGCAGTATTTT,CASSPSGWSGASGTLTDTQYF
TRBJ2-7,once,TRBD1,TRBV28,TGTGCCAGCAGGGGGACAGGGGAAAGGTACGAGCAGTACTTC,CASRGTGERYEQYF
TRBJ2-5,few,TRBD1,TRBV7-6,TGTGCCAGCAGCATCGGGACAGGGGTACAAGAGACCCAGTACTTC,CASSIGTGVQETQYF
TRBJ1-1,once,TRBD1,TRBV14,TGTGCCAGCAGCCAAGCCCAGGGGACAGGGAGTAGGACTGAAGCTTTCTTT,CASSQAQGTGSRTEAFF
TRBJ1-1,few,-,TRBV18,TGTGCCAGCTCACCACTAACGGGGGTTGAAGCTTTCTTT,CASSPLTGVEAFF
TRBJ1-4,-,-,TRBV10-3,TGTGCCATCAGTGCAAACTTACAGGAAAAACTGTTTTTT,CAISANLQEKLFF
TRBJ2-7,once,-,TRBV19,TGTGCCAGTAGTATAGGGCAGGGGACCGCTTACGAGCAGTACTTC,CASSIGQGTAYEQYF
TRBJ1-2,once,-,TRBV28,TGTGCCAGCAGTCCAGGAACCCCCCCTGGCTACACCTTC,CASSPGTPPGYTF
TRBJ1-4,-,-,TRBV27,TGTGCCAGCAGTTTTCTCAATGAAAAACTGTTTTTT,CASSFLNEKLFF
TRBJ2-3,-,TRBD1,TRBV11-1,TGTGCCAGCAGCTGGACAGGGGGCCTGGCAGATACGCAGTATTTT,CASSWTGGLADTQYF
TRBJ1-2,-,-,TRBV28,TGTGCCAGCAGTACCGAAGACACTGGCTACACCTTC,CASSTEDTGYTF
TRBJ2-7,few,TRBD1,TRBV5-1,TGCGCCAGCAGCTTGGGACAGGGGTCGGGTAGCGAGCAGTACTTC,CASSLGQGSGSEQYF
TRBJ2-1,-,TRBD2,TRBV9,TGTGCCAGCAGCAAGACAATACGGGAGGGCCGCAATGAGCAGTTCTTC,CASSKTIREGRNEQFF
TRBJ2-2,-,-,TRBV2,TGTGCCAGCAGTGAAGGGCCAGCGAACACCGGGGAGCTGTTTTTT,CASSEGPANTGELFF
TRBJ2-1,once,TRBD2,TRBV4-1,TGCGCCAGCAGCCCTCCCACGAATCTAGCGGGACCTTCCTACAATGAGCAGTTCTTC,CASSPPTNLAGPSYNEQFF